The rows below give T cell receptor beta chains drawn from one sample of a study of sequential checkpoint blockade in melanoma. The repertoire was sequenced with immunoSEQ multiplex PCR; TCRdb's copy has only in-frame clones and lacks some. The sample contains about 37,000 clones, more than 25% of which appear only once. The material sequenced was tumor tissue (inferred from file names), taken from a patient given nivolumab and ipilimumab in sequence. These receptor sequences come from a human donor with melanoma. The CDR3 runs from the conserved cysteine through the conserved F or W. A D gene is named only where the DNA matches it firmly. Not every row has a clone size; where given, it reads once, few, many or a size class.

cdr3_nt | cdr3_aa | clone_size | d_call | j_call | v_call
TGTGCCAGCAGTGAAGTAGTATCCTACGAGCAGTACTTC | CASSEVVSYEQYF | NA | NA | TRBJ2-7 | TRBV6-1
TGTGCCAGCAGTTACTCGAGGCGGGAGGGTTATGAGCAGTACTTC | CASSYSRREGYEQYF | few | TRBD2 | TRBJ2-7 | TRBV6-8
TGCGCCAGCAGCTTAACAGAGAACACTGAAGCTTTCTTT | CASSLTENTEAFF | many | NA | TRBJ1-1 | TRBV23-1
TGTGCCAGCAGCCCCCGGACTCTCTACGAGCAGTACTTC | CASSPRTLYEQYF | NA | NA | TRBJ2-7 | TRBV14
TGTGCCTGGACCGCCGGGCTAGCGGGGAGGGAGACCCAGTACTTC | CAWTAGLAGRETQYF | NA | TRBD2 | TRBJ2-5 | TRBV30
TGTGCCAGCAGCTTAGTGGCGGGGTTAACAGATACGCAGTATTTT | CASSLVAGLTDTQYF | few | NA | TRBJ2-3 | TRBV7-6
TGCAGCGTAGAACCACAGGGGGCGGAGACCCAGTACTTC | CSVEPQGAETQYF | once | TRBD1 | TRBJ2-5 | TRBV29-1
TGTGCCAGCAGCGCAGCTGGTGGGGGCAAAAACATTCAGTACTTC | CASSAAGGGKNIQYF | NA | NA | TRBJ2-4 | TRBV11-3
TGCAGCGTTCTTCGGGGACAGGGGGCTTTGAAGACCCAGTACTTC | CSVLRGQGALKTQYF | NA | TRBD1 | TRBJ2-5 | TRBV29-1
TGTGCCAGCAGCTTTGGACTAGCGAAAGAGACCCAGTACTTC | CASSFGLAKETQYF | few | TRBD2 | TRBJ2-5 | TRBV11-3
TGTGCCAGCTCACCAGGGCTCCAGGAGACCCAGTACTTC | CASSPGLQETQYF | NA | NA | TRBJ2-5 | TRBV18
TGTGCCAGCAGGACCTACAGGGTCGATAGGGAAAAACTGTTTTTT | CASRTYRVDREKLFF | NA | NA | TRBJ1-4 | TRBV28
TGTGCCAGTAGTACCGCGGGACGGCACAATCAGCCCCAGCATTTT | CASSTAGRHNQPQHF | NA | NA | TRBJ1-5 | TRBV19
TGTGCCACCAGCAGGGCCCCGTTAGCCTACGAGCAGTACTTC | CATSRAPLAYEQYF | few | NA | TRBJ2-7 | TRBV15
TGTGCCAGTAGTATAGCCTCGGGCTTTGGAGAGACCCAGTACTTC | CASSIASGFGETQYF | NA | NA | TRBJ2-5 | TRBV19
TGTGCCAGCAGCGCCCCCGGGCTAAAAGAGACCCAGTACTTC | CASSAPGLKETQYF | NA | NA | TRBJ2-5 | TRBV9
TGTGCCAGCAGCCAAGTATCCGGGGTTGGCTACACCTTC | CASSQVSGVGYTF | NA | NA | TRBJ1-2 | TRBV14
TGCAGCGCGTTGGAAGCAGGGGACTACGAGCAGTACTTC | CSALEAGDYEQYF | NA | NA | TRBJ2-7 | TRBV29-1
TGTGCCAGCAGTCAGCAAGGCCCCAACACAGATACGCAGTATTTT | CASSQQGPNTDTQYF | many | NA | TRBJ2-3 | TRBV6-8
TGCGCCAGCAGCTACATCGCGGGAGGAGCCTACGAGCAGTACTTC | CASSYIAGGAYEQYF | NA | TRBD2 | TRBJ2-7 | TRBV5-1
TGTGCCACAAATCTACAGGGGGGGCACACTGAAGCTTTCTTT | CATNLQGGHTEAFF | NA | TRBD1 | TRBJ1-1 | TRBV6-8
TGCGCCAGCAGCCAAGCGGAGTATAGCAATCAGCCCCAGCATTTT | CASSQAEYSNQPQHF | NA | NA | TRBJ1-5 | TRBV1
TGTGCCAGCAGCTCCGACAGGGGGCAAACTTCTAACTATGGCTACACCTTC | CASSSDRGQTSNYGYTF | medium-sized | TRBD1 | TRBJ1-2 | TRBV28
TGTGCCAGCAGAGTGGCTGCCCTGAACACCGGGGAGCTGTTTTTT | CASRVAALNTGELFF | once | NA | TRBJ2-2 | TRBV28
TGTGCCAGCACTCCCGGCATCGTCACCGGGGAGCTGTTTTTT | CASTPGIVTGELFF | NA | NA | TRBJ2-2 | TRBV28
TGTGCCAGCATTGACAGTTATGGCTACACCTTC | CASIDSYGYTF | NA | NA | TRBJ1-2 | TRBV6-7